Each of the 28 T cell receptor beta chains below was sequenced from the same sample in a study of circulating and synovial CD4+ cells in juvenile arthritis. Repertoires were generated with immunoSEQ multiplex PCR, while TCRdb's copy carries only in-frame clones and drops some. The sample shows 34,000 or so clones, about 94% of them seen only once. Sequenced sample: CD4+ T cells from blood. The receptors derive from a human donor with juvenile idiopathic arthritis.

This chain connects TRBV19 to TRBJ1-3; D is undetermined. Germline values: CDR1 LNHDA, CDR2 SQIVND (reference sequence). The CDR3 covers 14 residues. The germline V and J ends were trimmed by 7 bases and 0 bases, with 10 bases remaining between them. The DNA for the CDR3 is TGTGCCAGTACCTCTAGGAGCTCTGGAAACACCATATATTTT. It yields the protein CASTSRSSGNTIYF. The variable domain in full, completed from reference TRBV19 and TRBJ1-3, reads DGGITQSPKYLFRKEGQNVTLSCEQNLNHDAMYWYRQDPGQGLRLIYYSQIVNDFQKGDIAEGYSVSREKKESFPLTVTSAQKNPTAFYLCASTSRSSGNTIYFGEGSWLTVV.

The chain joins TRBV9 to TRBJ2-1; 12 nucleotides line up with TRBD2. Trimming at V came to 5 bases and at J to 9 bases, leaving 3 bases not matched to a gene. Germline-derived CDR1 and CDR2 are SGDLS and YYNGEE. The CDR3 extends over 13 amino acids. CDR3 amino acids: CASSVTSGSEQFF. CDR3 bases: TGTGCCAGCAGTGTGACTAGCGGGAGTGAGCAGTTCTTC.

The chain uses TRBV4-3 and TRBJ2-1, with 8 positions matching TRBD2. The germline CDR1 and CDR2 sequences are LGHNA and YSLEER. The V and J ends lost 4 bases and 9 bases, in that order; junction bases with no gene match: 8. This CDR3 region has 14 residues. This CDR3 reads CASSPSGGFTEQFF. In DNA, the CDR3 is TGCGCCAGCAGCCCATCGGGGGGGTTTACTGAGCAGTTCTTC.

The rearrangement uses TRBV5-6 and TRBJ1-1; perhaps TRBD1 as D (6 bases). This CDR3 contains 15 residues. Germline V gene lookup returns CDR1 SGHDT and CDR2 YYEEEE. V was cut by 4 bases and J by 0 bases, with 13 bases left in between. CDR3 in DNA: TGTGCCAGCAGCACCTGGACAGTTATGAACACTGAAGCTTTCTTT. Translated, it gives CASSTWTVMNTEAFF. Full variable domain (missing parts from reference TRBV5-6 and TRBJ1-1): DAGVTQSPTHLIKTRGQQVTLRCSPKSGHDTVSWYQQALGQGPQFIFQYYEEEERQRGNFPDRFSGHQFPNYSSELNVNALLLGDSALYLCASSTWTVMNTEAFFGQGTRLTVV.

The chain links TRBV10-3 to TRBJ2-1; a possible D gene is TRBD2 (7 bases). Trimming shortened V by 0 bases and J by 2 bases, and 11 bases separated the two germline ends. Germline V lookup: CDR1 ENHRY, CDR2 SYGVKD. The CDR3 loop spans 16 amino acids. CDR3 in DNA: TGTGCCATCAGTGAGTCGGGCGGGGGCGCCTACAATGAGCAGTTCTTC. Its translation: CAISESGGGAYNEQFF.

The chain carries TRBV6-5 and TRBJ2-5; possibly TRBD1 for D (5 bases). Germline-derived CDR1 and CDR2 are MNHEY and SVGAGI. Trimming stripped 5 bases from V and 2 bases from J, with 12 bases between. The CDR3 covers 14 residues. CDR3 residues: CASSRQSFQETQYF. The CDR3 coding sequence is TGTGCCAGCAGTCGACAGTCGTTTCAAGAGACCCAGTACTTC.

This sequence joins TRBV5-4 and TRBJ2-5; weak D call: TRBD2 (5 bases). The V and J ends lost 0 bases and 9 bases respectively, with 12 bases between them. The CDR3 is 13 residues long. The germline gives CDR1 SGHNT, CDR2 YYREEE (reference sequence). CDR3 amino acids: CASSLDSADPQYF. The CDR3 coding sequence is TGTGCCAGCAGCTTGGATAGCGCCGACCCCCAGTACTTC.

For this clone: One junction end does not reproduce the germline sequence, and a read error may be involved. Other DNA sequences in this specimen translate into the identical CDR3. The chain links TRBV27 to TRBJ1-6, with TRBD1 matching 7 bases. The CDR3 runs 17 residues. Germline-derived CDR1 and CDR2 are MNHEY and SMNVEV (reference sequence). The CDR3 region is CASSLQGVLSYNSPLHF. The CDR3 DNA is TGTGCCAGCAGTTTACAGGGGGTGCTGTCCTATAATTCCCCCCTCCACTTT.

The J gene is TRBJ2-6, the V gene TRBV4-1; tentative D call: TRBD1 (6 bases). In germline, CDR1 is MGHRA, CDR2 YSYEKL. The CDR3 spans 16 residues. Trimming cost V 2 bases and J 4 bases, with 12 bases left between them. For the CDR3, the DNA is TGCGCCAGCAGCCAAAAACAGGGCGCCGGGGCCAACGTCCTGACTTTC. It yields the protein CASSQKQGAGANVLTF.

This sequence joins TRBV12-5 and TRBJ1-1, with 10 bases lining up with TRBD1. V gave up 7 bases and J gave up 4 bases; unmatched junction bases: 3. Germline CDR1 LGHNT, CDR2 FRNRAP. The CDR3 is 13 residues long. CDR3 in DNA: TGTGCTAGTGCTTGGACAGGGGGCACTGAAGCTTTCTTT. This codes for CASAWTGGTEAFF.

The chain recombines TRBV7-3 with TRBJ2-5; 7 bases are shared with TRBD2. The trim removed 3 bases at V and 1 base at J, leaving 2 bases unmatched. The V gene's germline CDR1 is SGHTA and CDR2 FQGTGA. The CDR3 contains 14 residues. The CDR3 nucleotides are TGTGCCAGCAGCTTGGGGGGGGGCCAAGAGACCCAGTACTTC. Protein: CASSLGGGQETQYF.

The chain combines TRBV5-4 with TRBJ1-1; 10 bases line up with TRBD1. Germline V CDR1 and CDR2: SGHNT, YYREEE (reference sequence). The CDR3 is made up of 15 amino acids. V lost 4 bases, J lost 4 bases, and 7 bases stayed unmatched. In nucleotides, the CDR3 is TGTGCCAGCAGCATTTGGGACAGGGGCCCCACTGAAGCTTTCTTT. Translated: CASSIWDRGPTEAFF.

V is TRBV9 and J is TRBJ2-5; 13 bases line up with TRBD2. CDR3 size: 16 residues. Germline V CDR1 and CDR2: SGDLS, YYNGEE. J lost 4 bases, V lost 4 bases, and 7 bases had no gene match. The CDR3 DNA follows: TGTGCCAGCAGCTTACTAGCGGGGGGGCTGGGAGAGACCCAGTACTTC. It codes for CASSLLAGGLGETQYF.

The genes are TRBV5-6 and TRBJ1-1; no firm D call. V was pared by 2 bases and J by 4 bases, with 15 bases between. CDR1 is SGHDT, CDR2 YYEEEE, per germline. The CDR3 has 15 residues. The CDR3, as DNA: TGTGCCAGCAGCTTAGCGGGGATGGTGAGCACTGAAGCTTTCTTT. It yields the protein CASSLAGMVSTEAFF.

The chain carries TRBV7-8 and TRBJ2-7, with D maybe TRBD2 (5 bases). Germline V gene sequence: CDR1 SGHVS, CDR2 FQNEAQ. Deletions cut 1 base from V and 3 bases from J, with 19 bases between. This CDR3 has 17 residues. The CDR3 sequence: CASSLVNSTRTVYEQYF. CDR3 in DNA: TGTGCCAGCAGCTTAGTAAATAGCACCCGGACTGTCTACGAGCAGTACTTC.

Comment on this clone: The junction does not match germline at one end; this may be a read error. The sample holds other DNA sequences that translate to the same CDR3. The chain has TRBV5-1 and TRBJ1-6; 7 positions agree with TRBD1. The CDR3 loop spans 16 amino acids. The germline gives CDR1 SGHRS, CDR2 YFSETQ. CDR3 nucleotide sequence: TGCGCCAGCAGCCGACGACAGGGAAATGAGAATTCCCCCCTCCACTTT. Translation: CASSRRQGNENSPLHF.

The chain has TRBV29-1 and TRBJ2-1; tentative D call: TRBD2 (5 bases). V dropped 4 bases and J dropped 7 bases, with 8 bases sitting between them. The CDR3 spans 11 residues. Germline V gives CDR1 SQVTM, CDR2 ANQGSEA. Written as DNA, the CDR3 is TGCAGCGTTGGGATAGCGAATGAGCAGTTCTTC. Protein sequence: CSVGIANEQFF.

As DNA, the CDR3 is TGTGCCAGCCACCGAAATAACCCCGAGACCGGGGAGCTGTTTTTT. Protein product: CASHRNNPETGELFF. V usage is TRBV2 and J usage is TRBJ2-2, with D unresolved. This CDR3 comprises 15 residues. Germline lookup yields CDR1 SNHLY and CDR2 FYNNEI. Trimming pared 8 bases from V and 5 bases from J, leaving 18 bases between. The entire variable domain, with the rest obtained from reference TRBV2 and TRBJ2-2, is as follows: EPEVTQTPSHQVTQMGQEVILRCVPISNHLYFYWYRQILGQKVEFLVSFYNNEISEKSEIFDDQFSVERPDGSNFTLKIRSTKLEDSAMYFCASHRNNPETGELFFGEGSRLTVL.

The chain recombines TRBV2 with TRBJ2-6; TRBD1 matches 12 bases. With 7 bases clipped from V and 2 bases from J, the junction kept 6 bases outside the gene matches. This CDR3 has 17 residues. CDR1 and CDR2 (germline): SNHLY, FYNNEI. The CDR3 loop is CASNRDRGLAGANVLTF. DNA for the CDR3: TGTGCCAGCAACCGGGACAGGGGGCTAGCTGGGGCCAACGTCCTGACTTTC.

The chain recombines TRBV18 with TRBJ1-2; no reliable D call. CDR3 length equals 13 residues. The germline CDR1 and CDR2 sequences are KGHSH and LQKENI. V lost 2 bases and J 3 bases, leaving 7 bases between the germline ends. CDR3 region: CASSPSRDYGYTF. CDR3 bases: TGTGCCAGCTCACCATCCCGAGACTATGGCTACACCTTC.

CDR3 amino acids: CASSLRGETQYF. In nucleotides, the CDR3 is TGTGCCAGCAGTTTGAGGGGGGAGACCCAGTACTTC. The rearrangement links TRBV6-6 to TRBJ2-5; D may be TRBD1 (6 bases). The CDR3 totals 12 residues. CDR1 MNHNY and CDR2 SVGAGI come from the germline V gene (reference sequence). The V and J ends lost 4 bases and 5 bases respectively, with 8 bases between them.

CDR3 nucleotide sequence: TGTGCCATCAGTGTGGGAGGGGACTACGAGCAGTACTTC. The encoded protein is CAISVGGDYEQYF. The chain links TRBV10-3 to TRBJ2-7; 7 nucleotides match TRBD2. This CDR3 has 13 residues. Per germline, CDR1 ENHRY and CDR2 SYGVKD. The J segment lost 3 bases and the V segment lost 4 bases, leaving 3 bases of the junction unmatched.

The rearrangement uses TRBV11-2 and TRBJ1-3; 10 nucleotides match TRBD1. Trimming took 5 bases from V and 6 from J; bases not matched to a gene: 7. The germline V gene encodes CDR1 SGHAT and CDR2 FQNNGV. The CDR3 covers 15 residues. CDR3 sequence reads: CASSSDRGLENTIYF. The CDR3 DNA is TGTGCCAGCAGCAGCGACAGGGGGCTCGAAAACACCATATATTTT.

This clone appeared a single time. The CDR3, as DNA: TGTGCCAGCGGAATGACAGGGGGCTTCTATGGCTACACCTTC. Translating it yields CASGMTGGFYGYTF. V gene TRBV28 combines with J gene TRBJ1-2; 10 nucleotides match TRBD1. The CDR3 length is 14 residues. The germline V gene has CDR1 MDHEN and CDR2 SYDVKM. Unmatched junction bases numbered 7, after V lost 8 bases and J lost 4 bases.

The chain couples TRBV10-3 to TRBJ2-3; D might be TRBD2 (7 bases). Deletions cut 8 bases from V and 0 bases from J, with 15 bases between. CDR3 size: 15 residues. From germline, CDR1 is ENHRY and CDR2 SYGVKD. As DNA, the CDR3 is TGTGCCATCGTCGGCGGGGGCGCTAGCACAGATACGCAGTATTTT. This codes for CAIVGGGASTDTQYF.

The chain combines TRBV6-5 with TRBJ2-3; D perhaps matches TRBD2 (5 bases). The CDR3 is 13 residues long. Trimming removed 7 bases at V and 1 base at J, with 9 bases between. From germline, CDR1 is MNHEY and CDR2 SVGAGI. As DNA, the CDR3 is TGTGCCAGCAAGTCCGGGGGCACAGATACGCAGTATTTT. Translated: CASKSGGTDTQYF.

This sequence joins TRBV30 and TRBJ2-7; 9 bases fit TRBD2. Trimming at V came to 0 bases and at J to 6 bases, leaving 6 bases not matched to a gene. Looked up from germline, CDR1 is GTSNPN and CDR2 is SVGIG (reference sequence). The length of the CDR3 is 14 residues. CDR3: CAWSVLAGGSEQYF. The DNA for the CDR3 is TGTGCCTGGAGTGTACTGGCGGGGGGGTCCGAGCAGTACTTC.

The J gene is TRBJ2-7, the V gene TRBV18, with D hard to call. Germline CDR1 is KGHSH and CDR2 is LQKENI. This CDR3 is built from 13 residues. With 3 bases removed from V and 7 bases from J, the gap between germline ends came to 13 bases. CDR3 residues: CASSPRGLEEQYF. In nucleotides, the CDR3 is TGTGCCAGCTCACCTCGCGGCTTGGAGGAGCAGTACTTC.